This T cell receptor (beta chain) appears in the sequencing data of a study of T cells after yellow fever vaccination. The CDR3 is 15 amino acids. Germline loops: CDR1 SGHTA, CDR2 FQGTGA. V lost 5 bases and J lost 8, with 19 bases in between. This clonotype was observed a handful of times. TCRdb fed the 5' RACE reads into MiXCR, producing one record per CDR3 protein. The sample shows more than 300,000 distinct CDR3 sequences, 3.5% to 4.5% of them seen only once. This sequence joins TRBV7-3 and TRBJ2-1; a weak D match, TRBD2 (6 bases). This clonotype originated in a man aged 18 to 30 who received the YFV17D yellow fever vaccine. The material sequenced was PBMCs, taken 15 days after the yellow fever booster vaccination. CDR3 sequence reads: CASSTSSERRDEQFF. The CDR3 nucleotides are TGTGCCAGCAGCACGTCTAGCGAAAGGAGGGATGAGCAGTTCTTC.